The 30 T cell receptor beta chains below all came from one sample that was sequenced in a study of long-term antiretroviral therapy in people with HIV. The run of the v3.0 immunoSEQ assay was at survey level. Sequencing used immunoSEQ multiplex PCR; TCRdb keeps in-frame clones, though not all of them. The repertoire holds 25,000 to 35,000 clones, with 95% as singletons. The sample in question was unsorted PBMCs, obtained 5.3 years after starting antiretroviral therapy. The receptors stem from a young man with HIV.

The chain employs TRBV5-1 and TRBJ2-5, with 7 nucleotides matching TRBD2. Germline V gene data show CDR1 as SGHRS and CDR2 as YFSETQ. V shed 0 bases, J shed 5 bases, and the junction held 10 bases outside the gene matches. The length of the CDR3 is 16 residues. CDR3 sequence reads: CASSLALASGEETQYF. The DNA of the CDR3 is TGCGCCAGCAGCTTGGCACTAGCGTCGGGGGAGGAGACCCAGTACTTC.

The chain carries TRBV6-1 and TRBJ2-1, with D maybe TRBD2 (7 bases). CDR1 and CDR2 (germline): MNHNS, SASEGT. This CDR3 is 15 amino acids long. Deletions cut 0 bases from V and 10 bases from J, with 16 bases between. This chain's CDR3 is CASSEAQAGAHEQFF. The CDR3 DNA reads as TGTGCCAGCAGTGAAGCCCAGGCGGGGGCGCACGAGCAGTTCTTC.

The CDR3 is CASSLTGGPLHF. The CDR3 DNA is TGTGCCAGCAGCTTAACAGGGGGCCCCCTCCACTTT. This chain uses TRBV5-6 with TRBJ1-6, with 9 bases aligning to TRBD1. V shed 2 bases and J 13 bases; nucleotides not matched to a gene: 1. Germline-derived CDR1 and CDR2 are SGHDT and YYEEEE. The CDR3 length is 12 residues.

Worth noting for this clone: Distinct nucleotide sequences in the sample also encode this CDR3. The CDR3 DNA follows: TGCGCCAGCAGCTTGGACAGCCGCACAGATACGCAGTATTTT. This encodes CASSLDSRTDTQYF. The gene calls are TRBV5-1 and TRBJ2-3, with unresolved D. Germline assignment: CDR1 SGHRS and CDR2 YFSETQ. V was trimmed by 0 bases and J by 1 base, leaving 6 bases between them. The CDR3 runs 14 residues.

Here the CDR3 reads CASSLGVNTGELFF. The CDR3 DNA reads as TGCGCCAGCAGCTTAGGAGTAAACACCGGGGAGCTGTTTTTT. The rearrangement links TRBV5-1 to TRBJ2-2; D gene unclear. The CDR3 is 14 residues long. Germline V lookup: CDR1 SGHRS, CDR2 YFSETQ. Trimming shortened V by 2 bases and J by 2 bases, and 7 bases separated the two germline ends.

CDR3 in amino acids: CASSQLPGASNEQFF. The CDR3 bases are TGCGCCAGCAGCCAATTGCCGGGGGCTAGCAATGAGCAGTTCTTC. V and J are TRBV4-1 and TRBJ2-1; D may match TRBD1 or TRBD2 (6 bases each). The CDR3 is made up of 15 amino acids. Germline V lookup: CDR1 MGHRA, CDR2 YSYEKL. V shed 2 bases and J shed 6 bases, with 14 bases lying between them.

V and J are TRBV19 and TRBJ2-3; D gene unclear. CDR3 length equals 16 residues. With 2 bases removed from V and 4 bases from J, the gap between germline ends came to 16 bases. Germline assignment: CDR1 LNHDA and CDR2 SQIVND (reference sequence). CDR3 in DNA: TGTGCCAGTAGTATAACAGAAGCTCTGGGTTCAGATACGCAGTATTTT. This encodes CASSITEALGSDTQYF.

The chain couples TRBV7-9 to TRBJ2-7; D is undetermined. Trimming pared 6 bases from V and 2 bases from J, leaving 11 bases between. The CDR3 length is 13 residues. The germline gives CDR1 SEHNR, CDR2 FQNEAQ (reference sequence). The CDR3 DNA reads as TGTGCCAGCAGTCGAAAGGGAACCTACGAGCAGTACTTC. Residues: CASSRKGTYEQYF.

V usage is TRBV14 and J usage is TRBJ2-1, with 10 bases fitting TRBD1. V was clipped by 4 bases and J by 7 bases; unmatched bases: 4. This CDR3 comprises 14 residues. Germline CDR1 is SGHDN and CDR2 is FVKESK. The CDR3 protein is CASSPRDRGNEQFF. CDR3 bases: TGTGCCAGCAGCCCCCGGGACAGGGGAAATGAGCAGTTCTTC.

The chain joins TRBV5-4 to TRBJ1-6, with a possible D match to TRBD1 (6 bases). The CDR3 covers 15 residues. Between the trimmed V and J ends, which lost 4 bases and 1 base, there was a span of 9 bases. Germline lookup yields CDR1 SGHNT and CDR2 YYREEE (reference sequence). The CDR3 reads CASSPQGSYNSPLHF. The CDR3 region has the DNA TGTGCCAGCAGCCCCCAGGGGTCCTATAATTCACCCCTCCACTTT. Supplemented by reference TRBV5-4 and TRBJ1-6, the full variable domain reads ETGVTQSPTHLIKTRGQQVTLRCSSQSGHNTVSWYQQALGQGPQFIFQYYREEENGRGNFPPRFSGLQFPNYSSELNVNALELDDSALYLCASSPQGSYNSPLHFGNGTRLTVT.

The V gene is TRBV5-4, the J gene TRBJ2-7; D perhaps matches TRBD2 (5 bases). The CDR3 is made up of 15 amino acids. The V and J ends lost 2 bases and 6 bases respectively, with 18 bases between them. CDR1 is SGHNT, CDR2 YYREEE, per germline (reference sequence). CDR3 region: CASSFSIAGSLEQYF. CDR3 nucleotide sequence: TGTGCCAGCAGCTTTTCAATTGCGGGCAGCCTCGAGCAGTACTTC.

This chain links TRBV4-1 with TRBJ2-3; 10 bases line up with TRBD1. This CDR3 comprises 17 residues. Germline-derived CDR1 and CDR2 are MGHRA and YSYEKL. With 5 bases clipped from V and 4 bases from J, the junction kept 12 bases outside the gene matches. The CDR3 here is CASSFRMTGGVADTQYF. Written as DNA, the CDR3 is TGCGCCAGCAGCTTCCGCATGACAGGGGGCGTAGCAGATACGCAGTATTTT.

CDR3 loop: CASSLALNLNYGYTF. The CDR3 coding sequence is TGTGCCAGCAGCTTAGCTCTCAATCTCAACTATGGCTACACCTTC. The gene calls are TRBV7-9 and TRBJ1-2; D not certain. CDR3 length equals 15 residues. Trimming pared 0 bases from V and 2 bases from J, leaving 10 bases between. Germline V gene data show CDR1 as SEHNR and CDR2 as FQNEAQ (reference sequence).

The CDR3 DNA reads TGCGCCAGCAGCCAAGGACTAGCGGGAGTATTAACCGGGGAGCTGTTTTTT. This encodes CASSQGLAGVLTGELFF. The V and J genes are TRBV4-3 and TRBJ2-2; 12 nucleotides match TRBD2. Losses at the gene ends were 1 base for V and 5 bases for J; bases not matched to a gene: 5. The germline V gene encodes CDR1 LGHNA and CDR2 YSLEER. The CDR3 totals 17 residues.

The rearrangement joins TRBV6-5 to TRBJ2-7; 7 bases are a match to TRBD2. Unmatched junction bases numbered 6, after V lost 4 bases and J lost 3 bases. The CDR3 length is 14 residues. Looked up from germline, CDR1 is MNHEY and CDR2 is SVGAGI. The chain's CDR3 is CASSLSGTLYEQYF. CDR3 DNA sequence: TGTGCCAGCAGTTTGAGCGGGACCCTCTACGAGCAGTACTTC.

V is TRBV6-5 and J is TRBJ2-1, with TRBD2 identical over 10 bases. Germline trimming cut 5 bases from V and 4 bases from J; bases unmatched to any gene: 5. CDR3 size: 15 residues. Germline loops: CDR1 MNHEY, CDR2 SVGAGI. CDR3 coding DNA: TGTGCCAGCAGTAGACCGGGACTAGCGTACAATGAGCAGTTCTTC. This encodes CASSRPGLAYNEQFF.

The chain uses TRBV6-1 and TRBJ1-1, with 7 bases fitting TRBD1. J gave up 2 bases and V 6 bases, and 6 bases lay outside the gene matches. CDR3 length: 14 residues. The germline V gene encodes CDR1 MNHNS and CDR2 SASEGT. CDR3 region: CASSATGVNTEAFF. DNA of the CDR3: TGTGCCAGCAGCGCAACAGGGGTAAACACTGAAGCTTTCTTT.

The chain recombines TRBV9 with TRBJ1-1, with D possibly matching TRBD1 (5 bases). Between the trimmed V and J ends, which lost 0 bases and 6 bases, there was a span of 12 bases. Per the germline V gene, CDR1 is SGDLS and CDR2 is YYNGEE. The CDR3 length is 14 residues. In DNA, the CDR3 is TGTGCCAGCAGCGTAGGCCAGGGTGGGCCTGAAGCTTTCTTT. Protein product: CASSVGQGGPEAFF.

The chain's CDR3 is CASSSVTGSTDTQYF. CDR3 nucleotide sequence: TGTGCCAGCAGCTCCGTGACAGGAAGCACAGATACGCAGTATTTT. The chain carries TRBV5-6 and TRBJ2-3, with D tentatively TRBD1 (6 bases). V was trimmed by 3 bases and J by 0 bases, leaving 11 bases between them. This CDR3 is built from 15 residues. CDR1 is SGHDT, CDR2 YYEEEE, per germline.

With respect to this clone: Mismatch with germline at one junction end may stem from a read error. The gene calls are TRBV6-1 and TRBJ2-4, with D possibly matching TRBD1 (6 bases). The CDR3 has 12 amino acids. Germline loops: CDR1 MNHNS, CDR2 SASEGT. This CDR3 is CASSGSRGSRYF. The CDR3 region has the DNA TGTGCCAGCAGTGGAAGCAGGGGTTCCCGGTATTTC.

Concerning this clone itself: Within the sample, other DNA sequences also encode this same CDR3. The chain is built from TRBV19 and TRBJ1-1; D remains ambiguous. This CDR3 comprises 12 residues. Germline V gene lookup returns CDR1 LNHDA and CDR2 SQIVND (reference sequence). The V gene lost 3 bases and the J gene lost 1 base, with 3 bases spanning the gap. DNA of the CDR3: TGTGCCAGTAGTATCGGGAACACTGAAGCTTTCTTT. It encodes CASSIGNTEAFF.

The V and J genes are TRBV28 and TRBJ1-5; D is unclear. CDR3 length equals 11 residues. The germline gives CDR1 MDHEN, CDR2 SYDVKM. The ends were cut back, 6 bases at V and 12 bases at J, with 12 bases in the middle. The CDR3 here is CASSPGFVQHF. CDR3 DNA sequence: TGTGCCAGCAGCCCGGGTTTCGTCCAGCATTTT.

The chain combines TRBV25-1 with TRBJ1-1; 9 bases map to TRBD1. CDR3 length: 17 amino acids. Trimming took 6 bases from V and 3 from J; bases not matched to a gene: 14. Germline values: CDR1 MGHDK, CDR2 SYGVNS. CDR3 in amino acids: CASRGAWDRAGHTEAFF. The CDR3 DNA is TGTGCCAGCAGGGGGGCGTGGGACAGGGCGGGACACACTGAAGCTTTCTTT.

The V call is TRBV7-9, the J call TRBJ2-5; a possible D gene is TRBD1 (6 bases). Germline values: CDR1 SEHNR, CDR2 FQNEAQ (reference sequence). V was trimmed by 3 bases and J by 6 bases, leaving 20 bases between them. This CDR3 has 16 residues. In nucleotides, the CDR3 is TGTGCCAGCAGCTTTCGACGGACAGAAGCCCCAAAGACCCAGTACTTC. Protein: CASSFRRTEAPKTQYF.

CDR3 in DNA: TGTGCCACCAGCAAGGCGGGACAGGGGTTGAGTGGCTACACCTTC. Its protein product is CATSKAGQGLSGYTF. V usage is TRBV15 and J usage is TRBJ1-2; 10 nucleotides match TRBD1. With V trimmed by 4 bases and J by 7 bases, 9 bases remained unmatched. CDR1 and CDR2 (germline): LNHNV, YYDKDF (reference sequence). This CDR3 spans 15 amino acids. Using reference TRBV15 and TRBJ1-2 for the parts outside the CDR3, the full variable domain is DAMVIQNPRYQVTQFGKPVTLSCSQTLNHNVMYWYQQKSSQAPKLLFHYYDKDFNNEADTPDNFQSRRPNTSFCFLDIRSPGLGDTAMYLCATSKAGQGLSGYTFGSGTRLTVV.

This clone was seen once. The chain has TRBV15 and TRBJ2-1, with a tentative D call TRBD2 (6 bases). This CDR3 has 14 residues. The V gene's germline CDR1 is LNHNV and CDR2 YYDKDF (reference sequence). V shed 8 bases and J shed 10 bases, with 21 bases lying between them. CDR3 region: CATGVPGGRTEQFF. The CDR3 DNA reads TGTGCCACCGGGGTCCCCGGAGGGAGGACCGAGCAGTTCTTC.

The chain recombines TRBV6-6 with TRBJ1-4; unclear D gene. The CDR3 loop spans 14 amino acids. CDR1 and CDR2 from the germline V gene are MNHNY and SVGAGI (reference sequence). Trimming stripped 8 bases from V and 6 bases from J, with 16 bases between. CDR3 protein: CASFSTGSDEKLFF. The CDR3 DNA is TGTGCCAGCTTTTCAACTGGGTCGGATGAAAAACTGTTTTTT.

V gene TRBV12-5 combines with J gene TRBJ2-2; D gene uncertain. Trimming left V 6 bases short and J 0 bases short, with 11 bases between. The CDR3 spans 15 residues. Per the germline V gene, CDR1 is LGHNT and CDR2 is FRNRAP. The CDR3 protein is CASGARTTNTGELFF. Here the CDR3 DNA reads TGTGCTAGTGGCGCTAGAACTACGAACACCGGGGAGCTGTTTTTT.

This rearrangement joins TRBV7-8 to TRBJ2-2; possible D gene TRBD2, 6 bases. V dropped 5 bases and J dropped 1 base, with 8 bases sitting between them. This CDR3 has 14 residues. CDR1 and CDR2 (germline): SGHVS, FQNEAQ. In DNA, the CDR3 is TGTGCCAGCAGCCTGGGGGGGAACACCGGGGAGCTGTTTTTT. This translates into CASSLGGNTGELFF.

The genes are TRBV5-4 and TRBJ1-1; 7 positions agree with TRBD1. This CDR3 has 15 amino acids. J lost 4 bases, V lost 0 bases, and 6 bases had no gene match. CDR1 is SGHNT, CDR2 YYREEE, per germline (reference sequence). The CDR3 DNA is TGTGCCAGCAGCTTGGCCGCGGCAGGGGGCACTGAAGCTTTCTTT. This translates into CASSLAAAGGTEAFF.